The clone carrying this T cell receptor beta chain has just one count. What it binds is unknown. Patients were excluded for uncontrolled infection, other autoimmune disease, pregnancy or lactation. The data belong to a study of T cells in Graves' hyperthyroidism and ophthalmopathy. Study at large: Peripheral blood was taken when the disease was first diagnosed, before any treatment began.

Study observations and caveats: Most clonotypes that expanded in the thyroid above 0.001 also showed up in blood.

Amplified regions were TCR beta CDR3 sequences from RNA transcripts. Carried out on the TCR CDR3, a first-round RT-PCR used the HTBI primer set. In TCRdb, the multiplex PCR reads were re-called with MiXCR into one record per CDR3 protein. Of under 350,000 distinct CDR3 sequences listed, under 25% are singletons. Between the trimmed V and J ends, which lost 6 bases and 4 bases, there was a span of 18 bases. Germline V gene sequence: CDR1 WNHNN, CDR2 SYGVQD (reference sequence). The CDR3 has 15 residues. Source material: blood. The sequence was collected from a woman in her forties or fifties with Graves' hyperthyroidism. The chain carries TRBV10-1 and TRBJ1-1, with unresolved D. CDR3 in DNA: TGCGCCAGCAGACCCCAGCTAAACATCGGCACTGAAGCTTTCTTT. Amino acid sequence: CASRPQLNIGTEAFF.